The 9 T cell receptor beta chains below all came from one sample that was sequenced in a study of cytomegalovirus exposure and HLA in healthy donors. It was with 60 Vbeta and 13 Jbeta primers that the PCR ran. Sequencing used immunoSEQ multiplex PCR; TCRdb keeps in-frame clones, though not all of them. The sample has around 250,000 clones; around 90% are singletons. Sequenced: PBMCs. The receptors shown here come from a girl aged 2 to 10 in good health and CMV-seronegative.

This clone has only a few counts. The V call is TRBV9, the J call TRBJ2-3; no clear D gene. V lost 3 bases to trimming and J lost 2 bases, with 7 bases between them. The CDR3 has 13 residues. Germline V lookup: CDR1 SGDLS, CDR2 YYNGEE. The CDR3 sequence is CASSAGDTDTQYF. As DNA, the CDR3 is TGTGCCAGCAGCGCAGGCGACACAGATACGCAGTATTTT.

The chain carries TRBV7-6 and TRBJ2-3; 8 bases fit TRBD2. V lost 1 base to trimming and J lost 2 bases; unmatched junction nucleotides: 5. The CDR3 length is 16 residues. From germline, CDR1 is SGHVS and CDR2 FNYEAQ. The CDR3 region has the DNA TGTGCCAGCAGCTTAGGTGGTAGCGGGACCACAGATACGCAGTATTTT. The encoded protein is CASSLGGSGTTDTQYF.

The CDR3 DNA sequence: TGTGCCAGCAGCTTAGATTTCGGGACAGATCAGGGAAGAACCACTGAAGCTTTCTTT. It translates to CASSLDFGTDQGRTTEAFF. This chain uses TRBV7-9 with TRBJ1-1; TRBD1 aligns across 7 bases. After removal of 1 base from V and 4 bases from J, the junction contained 18 bases not matched to a gene. Per the germline V gene, CDR1 is SEHNR and CDR2 is FQNEAQ (reference sequence). CDR3 length: 19 amino acids.

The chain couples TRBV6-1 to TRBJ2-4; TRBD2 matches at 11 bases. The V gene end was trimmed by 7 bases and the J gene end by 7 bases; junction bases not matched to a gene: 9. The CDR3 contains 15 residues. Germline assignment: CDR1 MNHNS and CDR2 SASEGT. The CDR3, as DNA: TGTGCCAGCAAGCCGGTACTAGCGGGAGAGAACATTCAGTACTTC. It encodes CASKPVLAGENIQYF.

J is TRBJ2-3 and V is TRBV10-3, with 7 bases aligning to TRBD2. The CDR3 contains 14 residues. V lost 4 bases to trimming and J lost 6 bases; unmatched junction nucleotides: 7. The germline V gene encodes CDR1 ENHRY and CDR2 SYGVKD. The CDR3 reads CAISVGEGPDTQYF. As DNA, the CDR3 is TGTGCCATCAGTGTGGGGGAGGGCCCGGATACGCAGTATTTT.

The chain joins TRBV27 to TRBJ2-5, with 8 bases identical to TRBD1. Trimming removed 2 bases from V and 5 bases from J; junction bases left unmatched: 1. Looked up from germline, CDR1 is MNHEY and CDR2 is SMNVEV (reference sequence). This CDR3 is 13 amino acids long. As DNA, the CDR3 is TGTGCCAGCAGTTTAAACAGGGGGGAGACCCAGTACTTC. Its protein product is CASSLNRGETQYF.

The CDR3 sequence is CASSLWGQIRTEYF. For the CDR3, the DNA is TGTGCCAGCAGCCTGTGGGGGCAGATACGAACTGAGTACTTC. The V gene is TRBV5-6, the J gene TRBJ2-7, with a possible D match to TRBD1 (6 bases). CDR1 SGHDT and CDR2 YYEEEE come from the germline V gene. The V and J ends lost 4 bases and 11 bases respectively, with 22 bases between them. The CDR3 covers 14 residues. Filled out from reference TRBV5-6 and TRBJ2-7, the complete variable domain reads DAGVTQSPTHLIKTRGQQVTLRCSPKSGHDTVSWYQQALGQGPQFIFQYYEEEERQRGNFPDRFSGHQFPNYSSELNVNALLLGDSALYLCASSLWGQIRTEYFGPGTRLTVT.

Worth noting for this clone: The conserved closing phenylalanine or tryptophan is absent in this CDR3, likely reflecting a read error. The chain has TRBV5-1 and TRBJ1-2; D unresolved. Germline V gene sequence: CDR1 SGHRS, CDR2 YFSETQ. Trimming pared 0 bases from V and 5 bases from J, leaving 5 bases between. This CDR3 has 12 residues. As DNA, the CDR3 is TGCGCCAGCAGCTTGGGGGCATATGGCTACACCCTC. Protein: CASSLGAYGYTL.

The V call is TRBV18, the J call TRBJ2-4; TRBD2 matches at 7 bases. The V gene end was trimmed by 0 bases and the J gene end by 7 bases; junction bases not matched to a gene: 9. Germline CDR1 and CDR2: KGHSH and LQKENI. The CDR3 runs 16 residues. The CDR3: CASSPPGRGSGNIQYF. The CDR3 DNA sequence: TGTGCCAGCTCACCACCGGGGAGGGGATCTGGGAACATTCAGTACTTC. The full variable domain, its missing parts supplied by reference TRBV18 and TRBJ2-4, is NAGVMQNPRHLVRRRGQEARLRCSPMKGHSHVYWYRQLPEEGLKFMVYLQKENIIDESGMPKERFSAEFPKEGPSILRIQQVVRGDSAAYFCASSPPGRGSGNIQYFGAGTRLSVL.